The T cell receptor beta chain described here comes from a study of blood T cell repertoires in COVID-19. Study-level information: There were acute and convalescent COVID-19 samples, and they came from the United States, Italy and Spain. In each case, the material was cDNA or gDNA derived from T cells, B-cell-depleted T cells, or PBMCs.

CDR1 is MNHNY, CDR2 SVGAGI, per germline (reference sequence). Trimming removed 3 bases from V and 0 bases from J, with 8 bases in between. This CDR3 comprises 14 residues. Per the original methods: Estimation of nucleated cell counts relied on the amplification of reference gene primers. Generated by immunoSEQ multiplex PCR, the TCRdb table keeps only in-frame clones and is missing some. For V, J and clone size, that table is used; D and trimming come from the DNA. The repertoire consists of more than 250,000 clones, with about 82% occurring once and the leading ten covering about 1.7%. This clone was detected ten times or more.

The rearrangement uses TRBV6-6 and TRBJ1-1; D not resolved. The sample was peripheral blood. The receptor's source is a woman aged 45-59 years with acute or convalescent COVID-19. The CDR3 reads CASSYAEVNTEAFF. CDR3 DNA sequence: TGTGCCAGCAGTTATGCGGAGGTGAACACTGAAGCTTTCTTT.